Each of the 30 T cell receptor beta chains below was sequenced from the same sample in a study of identical twins. TCRdb reprocessed the 5' RACE reads via MiXCR and lists one record per CDR3 protein. This sample has hundreds of thousands of distinct CDR3 sequences, with 8.6% found just once. The same data also went into a second study, on yellow fever vaccine responses in identical twins.

The sample taken for sequencing was PBMCs. The receptors come from a woman under 30 in good health.

This rearrangement joins TRBV12-3 or TRBV12-4 to TRBJ2-1, with D perhaps matching TRBD2 (5 bases). The CDR3 is made up of 15 amino acids. V dropped 2 bases and J dropped 3 bases, with 11 bases sitting between them. CDR3 sequence reads: CASSLWTGDYNEQFF. CDR3 bases: TGTGCCAGCAGTTTATGGACTGGGGACTACAATGAGCAGTTCTTC.

Ten or more counts support this clonotype. The chain recombines TRBV14 with TRBJ2-7, with TRBD2 matching over 7 bases. CDR1 is SGHDN, CDR2 FVKESK, per germline. This CDR3 has 14 amino acids. The V gene end was trimmed by 4 bases and the J gene end by 1 base; junction bases not matched to a gene: 4. The DNA for the CDR3 is TGTGCCAGCAGCCTTGGACTAGTTTCCTACGAGCAGTACTTC. Its protein is CASSLGLVSYEQYF.

As for this clonotype: An end of the junction differs from the germline gene, which may be a read error. The chain is built from TRBV5-1 and TRBJ2-3, with TRBD2 as a possible D gene (7 bases). The CDR3 is 17 residues long. The germline gives CDR1 SGHRS, CDR2 YFSETQ. The DNA for the CDR3 is TGCGCCTGCAGCTTGGATCGGGGGGCAAGTTCAGCGGATACGCAGTATTTT. This encodes CACSLDRGASSADTQYF.

In its sample, this clonotype was seen many times. CDR3 protein: CATSRDGDGELFF. CDR3 sequence (DNA): TGTGCCACCAGCAGAGATGGGGACGGGGAGCTGTTTTTT. The chain joins TRBV15 to TRBJ2-2; D is unresolved. The V end lost 0 bases, the J end lost 7 bases, and 6 bases lay between the germline ends. Germline loops: CDR1 LNHNV, CDR2 YYDKDF (reference sequence). CDR3 length: 13 amino acids.

The chain is built from TRBV20-1 and TRBJ2-1; D gene uncertain. With 5 bases removed from V and 1 base from J, the gap between germline ends came to 12 bases. Per the germline V gene, CDR1 is DFQATT and CDR2 is SNEGSKA (reference sequence). The CDR3 runs to 14 residues. For the CDR3, the DNA is TGCAGTGCTGAACTAAAGGAGTCCTACAATGAGCAGTTCTTC. This gives the protein CSAELKESYNEQFF.

This clonotype has ten or more counts. The chain combines TRBV29-1 with TRBJ2-5, with 10 nucleotides matching TRBD1. CDR1 and CDR2 from the germline V gene are SQVTM and ANQGSEA. This CDR3 contains 13 residues. V was clipped by 6 bases and J by 4 bases; unmatched bases: 5. The CDR3 spells CSVGRTGGETQYF. CDR3 sequence (DNA): TGCAGCGTCGGAAGGACAGGGGGAGAGACCCAGTACTTC.

This clonotype was seen ten or more times. This chain connects TRBV3-1 to TRBJ2-1, with D unresolved. There are 16 residues in the CDR3. V was shortened by 0 bases and J by 4 bases, with 13 bases between the two germline ends. Germline V lookup: CDR1 LGHDT, CDR2 YNNKEL (reference sequence). CDR3 nucleotides: TGTGCCAGCAGCCAAGATTCGGGCCTAACTTACAATGAGCAGTTCTTC. This encodes CASSQDSGLTYNEQFF.

This clonotype was counted many times. This sequence joins TRBV29-1 and TRBJ2-2; D may match TRBD1 or TRBD2 (5 bases each). V shed 0 bases and J shed 2 bases, with 13 bases lying between them. The CDR3 covers 16 residues. CDR1 is SQVTM and CDR2 is ANQGSEA in the germline V gene. The CDR3 spells CSVEDLGTVNTGELFF. The CDR3 region has the DNA TGCAGCGTTGAAGATCTCGGGACGGTCAACACCGGGGAGCTGTTTTTT.

To note about this clonotype: At one end the junction does not follow the germline gene, possibly because of a read error. The V and J genes are TRBV7-7 and TRBJ2-7; D is perhaps TRBD1 (6 bases). This CDR3 region has 14 residues. The germline gives CDR1 SSHAT, CDR2 FNYEAQ (reference sequence). The DNA of the CDR3 is TGTGCTAGCAGTCCTGACAGGCAGTCTCACGAGCAGTACTTC. Translated, it gives CASSPDRQSHEQYF.

This clonotype was detected ten times or more. The rearrangement uses TRBV12-3 or TRBV12-4 and TRBJ2-1, with D possibly being TRBD2 (5 bases). The CDR3 is 11 amino acids. The V end was cut by 7 bases, the J end by 9 bases, with 10 bases between. CDR3 loop: CASTQGGEQFF. CDR3 in DNA: TGTGCCAGCACCCAAGGAGGTGAGCAGTTCTTC.

This CDR3 is CASSLGSRDAYEQYF. The CDR3 DNA is TGCGCCAGCAGCTTGGGCTCCAGGGACGCCTACGAGCAGTACTTC. The chain is built from TRBV5-1 and TRBJ2-7, with D tentatively TRBD1 or TRBD2 (5 bases each). Trimming removed 0 bases from V and 2 bases from J, with 12 bases in between. Germline V gene data show CDR1 as SGHRS and CDR2 as YFSETQ. CDR3 length: 15 residues.

The chain has TRBV2 and TRBJ2-3; TRBD2 agrees at 7 bases. The J segment lost 2 bases and the V segment lost 6 bases, leaving 11 bases of the junction unmatched. Germline V lookup: CDR1 SNHLY, CDR2 FYNNEI. The CDR3 extends over 16 amino acids. The CDR3 sequence: CASSGTTSKDTDTQYF. CDR3 coding DNA: TGTGCCAGCAGCGGGACTACTTCAAAAGACACAGATACGCAGTATTTT.

This clonotype was found a few times. The rearrangement links TRBV7-2 to TRBJ1-2; no definite D call. V dropped 5 bases and J dropped 8 bases, with 18 bases sitting between them. Germline CDR1 and CDR2: SGHTA and FQGNSA. This CDR3 region has 14 residues. The CDR3 sequence: CASSPSWPLEGYTF. DNA for the CDR3: TGTGCCAGCAGCCCATCTTGGCCCCTGGAAGGCTACACCTTC.

In this sample, this clonotype turned up a few times. V gene TRBV27 combines with J gene TRBJ1-5; D unclear. V shed 3 bases and J shed 4 bases, with 7 bases lying between them. CDR1 and CDR2 (germline): MNHEY, SMNVEV (reference sequence). CDR3 size: 13 residues. The CDR3 bases are TGTGCCAGCAGTTTCGATCAGAATCAGCCCCAGCATTTT. Translating it yields CASSFDQNQPQHF.

This clonotype was seen only a few times. The rearrangement uses TRBV7-2 and TRBJ2-3; 7 nucleotides align to TRBD2. CDR3 length: 15 amino acids. The V segment lost 5 bases and the J segment 5 bases; nucleotides outside the gene matches: 10. CDR1 and CDR2 (germline): SGHTA, FQGNSA. The CDR3 sequence: CASSPAGNLVDTQYF. For the CDR3, the DNA is TGTGCCAGCAGCCCAGCGGGAAATCTGGTAGATACGCAGTATTTT.

The CDR3 spells CSVELRDEGTGELFF. The CDR3 region has the DNA TGCAGCGTTGAGTTGCGGGACGAAGGGACCGGGGAGCTGTTTTTT. The V call is TRBV29-1, the J call TRBJ2-2; perhaps TRBD2 as D (6 bases). Germline CDR1 reads SQVTM; CDR2 reads ANQGSEA. The CDR3 covers 15 residues. The V and J ends lost 3 bases and 5 bases respectively, with 16 bases between them.

The table lists this clonotype with a few counts. This rearrangement joins TRBV6-1 to TRBJ2-1, with a tentative D call TRBD2 (5 bases). V shed 2 bases and J shed 4 bases, with 15 bases lying between them. The V gene's germline CDR1 is MNHNS and CDR2 SASEGT. This CDR3 spans 16 amino acids. The CDR3 is CASSELASLTYNEQFF. The CDR3 coding sequence is TGTGCCAGCAGTGAACTAGCCTCCTTAACTTACAATGAGCAGTTCTTC.

J is TRBJ2-1 and V is TRBV6-2 or TRBV6-3; maybe TRBD2 (6 bases). Germline CDR1 reads MNHEY; CDR2 reads SVGEGT. V was trimmed by 7 bases and J by 3 bases, leaving 13 bases between them. The CDR3 has 14 residues. DNA of the CDR3: TGTGCCAGCAAGGCTAGCGAACTCTACAATGAGCAGTTCTTC. It codes for CASKASELYNEQFF.

This clonotype was observed a handful of times. This chain connects TRBV6-2 or TRBV6-3 to TRBJ2-4, with D unresolved. This CDR3 has 17 amino acids. Trimming shortened V by 8 bases and J by 3 bases, and 23 bases separated the two germline ends. The V gene's germline CDR1 is MNHEY and CDR2 SVGEGT. The CDR3 protein is CASEQRAPRHGKNIQYF. Here the CDR3 DNA reads TGTGCCAGCGAACAAAGGGCCCCCCGGCACGGCAAAAACATTCAGTACTTC.

This clonotype has more than one count but fewer than ten. This chain links TRBV20-1 with TRBJ2-3; D remains ambiguous. This CDR3 is built from 15 residues. Germline lookup yields CDR1 DFQATT and CDR2 SNEGSKA (reference sequence). The V end was cut by 0 bases, the J end by 5 bases, with 15 bases between. In DNA form, the CDR3 reads TGCAGTGCTAGAGATCCGGTGAAGTGGTTAGATACGCAGTATTTT. Protein sequence: CSARDPVKWLDTQYF.

This clonotype was seen only a few times. The chain joins TRBV28 to TRBJ2-5; D is ambiguous. Between the trimmed V and J ends, which lost 1 base and 5 bases, there was a span of 5 bases. The CDR3 runs to 12 residues. Germline CDR1 is MDHEN and CDR2 is SYDVKM. The CDR3 DNA is TGTGCCAGCAGTTTATTTCCCGAGACCCAGTACTTC. Translation gives CASSLFPETQYF. Variable domain in full (rest from reference TRBV28 and TRBJ2-5): DVKVTQSSRYLVKRTGEKVFLECVQDMDHENMFWYRQDPGLGLRLIYFSYDVKMKEKGDIPEGYSVSREKKERFSLILESASTNQTSMYLCASSLFPETQYFGPGTRLLVL.

The table lists this clonotype with a few counts. The rearrangement uses TRBV12-3 or TRBV12-4 and TRBJ2-3; 7 bases align to TRBD1. The V segment lost 5 bases and the J segment 0 bases; nucleotides outside the gene matches: 5. CDR3 length equals 15 residues. The CDR3: CASSTDRRSTDTQYF. The CDR3 DNA reads as TGTGCCAGCAGTACGGACAGGAGAAGCACAGATACGCAGTATTTT.

This clonotype was counted between two and nine times. The rearrangement uses TRBV20-1 and TRBJ2-1; 12 bases fit TRBD2. Germline CDR1 DFQATT, CDR2 SNEGSKA (reference sequence). The CDR3 has 15 residues. Unmatched junction bases numbered 9, after V lost 7 bases and J lost 5 bases. In DNA, the CDR3 is TGCAGTGGGACCGGGACTAGCGGGCGTAACAATGAGCAGTTCTTC. Amino acids: CSGTGTSGRNNEQFF.

This clonotype was observed at least ten times. The rearrangement uses TRBV4-2 and TRBJ2-4; 7 bases line up with TRBD1. The CDR3 spans 17 residues. Germline V gene lookup returns CDR1 LGHNA and CDR2 YNFKEQ. V gave up 4 bases and J gave up 0 bases; unmatched junction bases: 9. CDR3 residues: CASSLGLGQTAKNIQYF. The CDR3, as DNA: TGTGCCAGCAGCCTCGGGTTGGGACAGACAGCCAAAAACATTCAGTACTTC.

The rearrangement links TRBV28 to TRBJ2-7, with 15 bases lining up with TRBD2. The length of the CDR3 is 17 residues. J lost 4 bases, V lost 6 bases, and 10 bases had no gene match. Germline-derived CDR1 and CDR2 are MDHEN and SYDVKM. For the CDR3, the DNA is TGTGCCAGCAGCTCCGGACTAGCGGGAGGGCCGGTATACGAGCAGTACTTC. Translating gives CASSSGLAGGPVYEQYF.

This clonotype has only a few counts. The chain combines TRBV2 with TRBJ1-1; maybe TRBD1 (6 bases). Germline CDR1 reads SNHLY; CDR2 reads FYNNEI. V was cut by 4 bases and J by 6 bases, with 18 bases left in between. This CDR3 region has 15 residues. In nucleotides, the CDR3 is TGTGCCAGCAGTGTTTTCGATACACAGGGTCCTGAAGCTTTCTTT. Amino acids: CASSVFDTQGPEAFF.

In its sample, this clonotype was seen a few times. This chain joins TRBV12-3 or TRBV12-4 and TRBJ1-1; 8 nucleotides line up with TRBD1. Germline trimming cut 0 bases from V and 2 bases from J; bases unmatched to any gene: 2. The CDR3 is made up of 15 amino acids. CDR3 nucleotide sequence: TGTGCCAGCAGTTTAGCAACAGGGGGAAACACTGAAGCTTTCTTT. Protein: CASSLATGGNTEAFF.

This clonotype was detected only a few times. V is TRBV14 and J is TRBJ2-1; 7 bases match TRBD2. The CDR3 consists of 16 residues. Germline assignment: CDR1 SGHDN and CDR2 FVKESK. V trimming: 2 bases; J trimming: 5 bases; junction bases outside the gene matches: 9. CDR3 region: CASSQYTGGSHNEQFF. The CDR3 region has the DNA TGTGCCAGCAGCCAATATACCGGGGGGTCCCACAATGAGCAGTTCTTC. The entire variable domain, with the rest obtained from reference TRBV14 and TRBJ2-1, is as follows: EAGVTQFPSHSVIEKGQTVTLRCDPISGHDNLYWYRRVMGKEIKFLLHFVKESKQDESGMPNNRFLAERTGGTYSTLKVQPAELEDSGVYFCASSQYTGGSHNEQFFGPGTRLTVL.

The chain joins TRBV29-1 to TRBJ2-1, with D hard to call. The CDR3 extends over 16 amino acids. Germline CDR1 is SQVTM and CDR2 is ANQGSEA. V was trimmed by 3 bases and J by 7 bases, leaving 22 bases between them. CDR3 coding DNA: TGCAGCGTTGAGAGCCCTTTGGGGAATAGTAGGAATGAGCAGTTCTTC. It specifies CSVESPLGNSRNEQFF.

This clonotype has ten or more counts. The chain couples TRBV28 to TRBJ2-1; 8 nucleotides agree with TRBD2. The V and J ends lost 1 base and 5 bases, in that order; junction bases with no gene match: 1. Germline CDR1 reads MDHEN; CDR2 reads SYDVKM. This CDR3 contains 14 residues. CDR3 nucleotide sequence: TGTGCCAGCAGTTTATCAGCGGGAGACAATGAGCAGTTCTTC. Its translation is CASSLSAGDNEQFF.